This entry concerns a single T cell receptor (beta chain). Its antigen remains unidentified. CDR1 and CDR2 from the germline V gene are PRHDT and FYEKMQ (reference sequence). This CDR3 comprises 16 residues. V lost 5 bases to trimming and J lost 5 bases, with 19 bases between them. The authors ran a second PCR of about 6 to 11 cycles using a sample-barcoded 5' primer and a J-beta primer mix. TCRdb called the 5' RACE reads again in MiXCR, with one record for every CDR3 protein. The profile shows nearly 800,000 distinct CDR3 sequences, 25% of them singletons. This record comes from a study of blood T cells in healthy people across ages. General study points: The diversity estimates, figures obtained from one million T cells, were considered underestimates.

This sample was also put to use in a study of T cells of mothers and their children.

Sequenced material: blood. This clonotype was obtained from a boy younger than 18 in good health. This chain uses TRBV13 with TRBJ2-1, with D perhaps assigned TRBD1 or TRBD2 (6 bases each). The CDR3 DNA reads TGTGCCAGCAGCCCGCCAGGGGAGGCTCTTAACAATGAGCAGTTCTTC. This gives the protein CASSPPGEALNNEQFF.